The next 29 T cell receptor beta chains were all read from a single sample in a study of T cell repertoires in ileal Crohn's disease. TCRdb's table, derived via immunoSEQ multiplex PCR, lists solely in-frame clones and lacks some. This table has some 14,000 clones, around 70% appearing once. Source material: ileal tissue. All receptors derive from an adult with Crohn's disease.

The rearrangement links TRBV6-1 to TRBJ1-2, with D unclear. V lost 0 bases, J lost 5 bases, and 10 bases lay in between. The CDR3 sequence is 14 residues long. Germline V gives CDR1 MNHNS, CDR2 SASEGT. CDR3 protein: CASSEAHEGYGYTF. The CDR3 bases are TGTGCCAGCAGTGAAGCGCATGAAGGGTATGGCTACACCTTC.

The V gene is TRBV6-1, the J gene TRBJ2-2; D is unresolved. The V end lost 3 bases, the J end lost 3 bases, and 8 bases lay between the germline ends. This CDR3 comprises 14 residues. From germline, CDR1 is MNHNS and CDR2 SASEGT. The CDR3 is CASSELQHTGELFF. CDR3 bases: TGTGCCAGCAGTGAGTTACAGCACACCGGGGAGCTGTTTTTT.

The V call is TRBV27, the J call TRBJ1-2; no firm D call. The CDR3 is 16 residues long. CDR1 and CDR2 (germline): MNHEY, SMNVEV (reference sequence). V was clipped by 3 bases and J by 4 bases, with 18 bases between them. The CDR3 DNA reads TGTGCCAGCAGTTTTACGGACGCCGGGAATCGCTATGGCTACACCTTC. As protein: CASSFTDAGNRYGYTF.

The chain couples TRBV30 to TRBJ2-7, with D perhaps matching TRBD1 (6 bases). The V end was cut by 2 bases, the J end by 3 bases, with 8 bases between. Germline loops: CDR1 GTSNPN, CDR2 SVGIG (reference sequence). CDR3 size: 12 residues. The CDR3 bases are TGTGCCTGGAGTACACAGGGCTACGAGCAGTACTTC. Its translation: CAWSTQGYEQYF.

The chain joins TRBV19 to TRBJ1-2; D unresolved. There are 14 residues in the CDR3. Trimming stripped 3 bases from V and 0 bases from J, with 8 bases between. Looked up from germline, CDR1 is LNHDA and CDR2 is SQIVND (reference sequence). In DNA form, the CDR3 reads TGTGCCAGTAGTATTTCGGCAGCTAACTATGGCTACACCTTC. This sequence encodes CASSISAANYGYTF.

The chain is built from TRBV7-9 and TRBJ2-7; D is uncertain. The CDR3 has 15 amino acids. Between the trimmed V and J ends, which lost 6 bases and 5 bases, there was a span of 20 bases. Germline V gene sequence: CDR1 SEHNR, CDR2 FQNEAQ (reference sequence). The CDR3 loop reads CASRSVELGGDEQYF. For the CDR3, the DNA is TGTGCCAGCAGATCCGTTGAACTGGGTGGAGACGAGCAGTACTTC.

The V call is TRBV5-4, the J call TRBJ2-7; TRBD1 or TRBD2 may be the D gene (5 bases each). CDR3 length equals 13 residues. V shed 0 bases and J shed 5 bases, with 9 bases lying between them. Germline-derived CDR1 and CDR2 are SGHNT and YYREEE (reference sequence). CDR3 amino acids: CASSLERGDEQYF. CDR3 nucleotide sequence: TGTGCCAGCAGCTTGGAACGGGGCGACGAGCAGTACTTC.

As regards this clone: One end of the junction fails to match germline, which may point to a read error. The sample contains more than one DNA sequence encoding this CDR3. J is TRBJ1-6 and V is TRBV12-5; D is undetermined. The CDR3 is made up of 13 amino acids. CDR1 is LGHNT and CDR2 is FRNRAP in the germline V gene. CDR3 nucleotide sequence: TGTGCTAGTGGTTTGGTCAAGGATTCACCCCTTCACTTT. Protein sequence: CASGLVKDSPLHF. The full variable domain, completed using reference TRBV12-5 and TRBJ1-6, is DARVTQTPRHKVTEMGQEVTMRCQPILGHNTVFWYRQTMMQGLELLAYFRNRAPLDDSGMPKDRFSAEMPDATLATLKIQPSEPRDSAVYFCASGLVKDSPLHFGNGTRLTVT.

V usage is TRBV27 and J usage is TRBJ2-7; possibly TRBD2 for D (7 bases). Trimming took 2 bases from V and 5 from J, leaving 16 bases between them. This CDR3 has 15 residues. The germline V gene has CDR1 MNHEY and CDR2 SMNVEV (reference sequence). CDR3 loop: CASSLLAGAPHEQYF. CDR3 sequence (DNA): TGTGCCAGCAGTTTACTCGCGGGGGCACCCCACGAGCAGTACTTC.

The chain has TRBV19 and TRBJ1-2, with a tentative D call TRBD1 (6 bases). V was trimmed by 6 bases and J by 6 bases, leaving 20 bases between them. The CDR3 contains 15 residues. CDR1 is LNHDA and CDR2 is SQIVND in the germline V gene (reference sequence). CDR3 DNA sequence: TGTGCCAGTAGGAGAGCCGGGACGGAGGGGGATGGCTACACCTTC. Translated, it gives CASRRAGTEGDGYTF.

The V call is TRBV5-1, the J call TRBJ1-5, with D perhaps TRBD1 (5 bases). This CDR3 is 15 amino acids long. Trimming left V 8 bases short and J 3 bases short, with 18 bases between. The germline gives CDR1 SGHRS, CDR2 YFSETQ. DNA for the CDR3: TGCGCCAGAATTGGAGGGGCAATGATCAATCAGCCCCAGCATTTT. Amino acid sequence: CARIGGAMINQPQHF.

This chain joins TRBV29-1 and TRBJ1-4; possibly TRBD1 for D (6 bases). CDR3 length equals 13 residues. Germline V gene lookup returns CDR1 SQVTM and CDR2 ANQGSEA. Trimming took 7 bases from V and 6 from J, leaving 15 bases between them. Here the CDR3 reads CSAQQGLDEKLFF. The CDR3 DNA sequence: TGCAGCGCCCAACAGGGACTAGATGAAAAACTGTTTTTT.

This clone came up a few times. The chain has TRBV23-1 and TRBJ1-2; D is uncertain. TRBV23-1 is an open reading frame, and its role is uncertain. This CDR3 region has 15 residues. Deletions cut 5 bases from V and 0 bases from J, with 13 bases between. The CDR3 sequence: CASSGDGGANYGYTF. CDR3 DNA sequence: TGCGCCAGCAGTGGCGATGGCGGCGCTAACTATGGCTACACCTTC.

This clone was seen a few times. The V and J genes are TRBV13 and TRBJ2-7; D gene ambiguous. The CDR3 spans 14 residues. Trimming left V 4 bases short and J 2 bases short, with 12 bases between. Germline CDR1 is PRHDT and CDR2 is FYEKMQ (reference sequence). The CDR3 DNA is TGTGCCAGCAGCTCCCAGACCGTAACCTACGAGCAGTACTTC. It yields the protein CASSSQTVTYEQYF.

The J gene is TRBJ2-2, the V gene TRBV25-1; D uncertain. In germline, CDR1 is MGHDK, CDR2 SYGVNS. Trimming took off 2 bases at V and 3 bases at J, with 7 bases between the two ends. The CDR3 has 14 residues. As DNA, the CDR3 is TGTGCCAGCAGTGAAATGTCATACACCGGGGAGCTGTTTTTT. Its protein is CASSEMSYTGELFF.

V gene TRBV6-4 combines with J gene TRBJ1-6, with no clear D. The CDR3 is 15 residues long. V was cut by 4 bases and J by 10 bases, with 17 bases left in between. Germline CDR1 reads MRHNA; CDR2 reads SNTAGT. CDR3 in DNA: TGTGCCAGCAGTGGGGTTGCGAGTGCTGGGTCACCCCTCCACTTT. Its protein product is CASSGVASAGSPLHF.

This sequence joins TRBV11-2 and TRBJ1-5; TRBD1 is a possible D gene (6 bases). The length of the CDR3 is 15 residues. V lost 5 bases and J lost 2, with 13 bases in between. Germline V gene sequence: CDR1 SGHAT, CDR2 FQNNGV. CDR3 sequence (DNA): TGTGCCAGCAGCCAATCCCGACAGGGCAATCAGCCCCAGCATTTT. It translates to CASSQSRQGNQPQHF.

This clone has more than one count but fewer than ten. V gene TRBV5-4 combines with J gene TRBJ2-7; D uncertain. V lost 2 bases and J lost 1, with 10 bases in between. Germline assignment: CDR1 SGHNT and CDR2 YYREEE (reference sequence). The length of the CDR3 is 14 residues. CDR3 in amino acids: CASSFAPESYEQYF. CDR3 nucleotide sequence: TGTGCCAGCAGCTTCGCGCCGGAGTCCTACGAGCAGTACTTC.

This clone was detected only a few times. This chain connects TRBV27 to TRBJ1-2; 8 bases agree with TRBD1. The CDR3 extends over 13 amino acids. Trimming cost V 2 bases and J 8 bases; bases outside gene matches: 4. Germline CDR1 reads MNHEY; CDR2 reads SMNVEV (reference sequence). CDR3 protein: CASSLGQGAGYTF. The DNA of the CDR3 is TGTGCCAGCAGTTTAGGGCAGGGGGCGGGCTACACCTTC.

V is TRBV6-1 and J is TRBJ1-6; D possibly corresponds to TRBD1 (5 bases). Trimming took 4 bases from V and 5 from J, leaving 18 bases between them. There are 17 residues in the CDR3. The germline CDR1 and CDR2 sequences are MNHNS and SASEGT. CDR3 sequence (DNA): TGTGCCAGCAGTGCTTTATCGGGGCCGAGTAATAATTCACCCCTCCACTTT. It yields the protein CASSALSGPSNNSPLHF.

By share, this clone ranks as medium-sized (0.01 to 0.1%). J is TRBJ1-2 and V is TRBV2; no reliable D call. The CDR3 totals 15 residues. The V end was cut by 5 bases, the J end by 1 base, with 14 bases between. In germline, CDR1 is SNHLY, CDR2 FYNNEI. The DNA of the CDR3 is TGTGCCAGCAGTTCCGGGATACTGAATAACTATGGCTACACCTTC. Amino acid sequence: CASSSGILNNYGYTF.

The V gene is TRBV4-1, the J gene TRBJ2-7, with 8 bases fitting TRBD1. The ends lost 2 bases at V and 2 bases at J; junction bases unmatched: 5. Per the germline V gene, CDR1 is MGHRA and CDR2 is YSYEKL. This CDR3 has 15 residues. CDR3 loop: CASSQSPGQAYEQYF. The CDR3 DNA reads TGCGCCAGCAGCCAATCTCCGGGACAGGCCTACGAGCAGTACTTC.

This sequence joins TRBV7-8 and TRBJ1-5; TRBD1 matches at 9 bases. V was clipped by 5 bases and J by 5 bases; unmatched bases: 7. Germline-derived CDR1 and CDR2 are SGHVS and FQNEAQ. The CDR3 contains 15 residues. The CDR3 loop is CASSRARDRDQPQHF. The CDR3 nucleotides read TGTGCCAGCAGCCGGGCCAGGGACAGGGATCAGCCCCAGCATTTT.

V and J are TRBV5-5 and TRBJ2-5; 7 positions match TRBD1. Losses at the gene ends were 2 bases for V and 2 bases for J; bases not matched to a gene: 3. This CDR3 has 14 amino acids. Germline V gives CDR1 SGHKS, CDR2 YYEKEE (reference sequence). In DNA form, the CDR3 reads TGTGCCAGCAGCTTCCTGGGACAGCAAGAGACCCAGTACTTC. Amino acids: CASSFLGQQETQYF.

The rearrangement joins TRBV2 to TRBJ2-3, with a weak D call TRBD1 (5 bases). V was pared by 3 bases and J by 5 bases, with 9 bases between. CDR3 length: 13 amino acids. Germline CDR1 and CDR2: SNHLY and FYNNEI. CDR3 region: CASSDVGVDTQYF. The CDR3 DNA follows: TGTGCCAGCAGTGATGTAGGGGTAGATACGCAGTATTTT. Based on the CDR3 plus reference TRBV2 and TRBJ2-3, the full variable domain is EPEVTQTPSHQVTQMGQEVILRCVPISNHLYFYWYRQILGQKVEFLVSFYNNEISEKSEIFDDQFSVERPDGSNFTLKIRSTKLEDSAMYFCASSDVGVDTQYFGPGTRLTVL.

The CDR3 nucleotides read TGCGCCAGCCACGATGGCCCCGGGGAGCTGTTTTTT. Residues: CASHDGPGELFF. This chain connects TRBV10-2 to TRBJ2-2; D is undetermined. CDR1 is WSHSY and CDR2 is SAAADI in the germline V gene. This CDR3 comprises 12 residues. Deletions cut 8 bases from V and 6 bases from J, with 10 bases between.

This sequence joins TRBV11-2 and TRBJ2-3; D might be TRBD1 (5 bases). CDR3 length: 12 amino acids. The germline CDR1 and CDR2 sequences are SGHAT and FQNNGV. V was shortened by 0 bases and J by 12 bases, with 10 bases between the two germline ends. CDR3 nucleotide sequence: TGTGCCAGCAGCTTAGAACAGGCTAGACAGTATTTT. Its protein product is CASSLEQARQYF.

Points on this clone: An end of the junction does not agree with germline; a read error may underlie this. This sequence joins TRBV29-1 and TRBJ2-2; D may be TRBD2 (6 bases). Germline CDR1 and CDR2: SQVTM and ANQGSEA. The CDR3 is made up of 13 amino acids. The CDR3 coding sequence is TGCAACGTTGATCAGGGAGGATCCGGGGAGCTGTTTTTT. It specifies CNVDQGGSGELFF.

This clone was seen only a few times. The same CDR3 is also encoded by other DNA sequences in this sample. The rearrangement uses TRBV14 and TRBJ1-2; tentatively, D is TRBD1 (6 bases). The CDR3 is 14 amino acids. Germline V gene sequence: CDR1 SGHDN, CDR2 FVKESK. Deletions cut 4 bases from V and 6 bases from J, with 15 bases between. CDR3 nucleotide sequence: TGTGCCAGCAGCCGGACCTCGGGGGGCGATGGCTACACCTTC. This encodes CASSRTSGGDGYTF.